This TCR beta chain was captured in a study of T cell changes during pregnancy in multiple sclerosis. Data came from immunoSEQ multiplex PCR; TCRdb stores just in-frame clones and leaves some out. The repertoire has 40,000 to 55,000 clones, approximately 87% of them found once; the top ten carry roughly 4.5%. Germline V gives CDR1 LGHNA, CDR2 YNFKEQ. The CDR3 spans 16 residues. Trimming took 0 bases from V and 8 from J, leaving 16 bases between them. The chain carries TRBV4-2 and TRBJ1-4, with D hard to call. Sequencing was performed on peripheral blood, taken in the second trimester of pregnancy. The clonotype comes from a female donor in good health, enrolled as a control in a pregnancy study. CDR3 coding DNA: TGTGCCAGCAGCCAAGAGCCAAGACCGGAGGAGGAAAAACTGTTTTTT. Its protein is CASSQEPRPEEEKLFF.